This T cell receptor beta chain was identified during a study of shared clonotypes between healthy human individuals. The CDR3 totals 17 residues. Germline V lookup: CDR1 MDHEN, CDR2 SYDVKM. V lost 7 bases, J lost 4 bases, and 25 bases lay in between. Libraries were prepared by immunoSEQ multiplex PCR; TCRdb keeps only in-frame clonotypes and omits some of them. The table includes about 2.1 million clones, about 94% detected once. The naive CD8 population came from CD45RO-negative cells selected for CCR7, without terminally differentiated effector memory CD45RA+ cells. The sequenced sample was naive CD8+ T cells from PBMCs. This chain links TRBV28 with TRBJ2-5; D perhaps matches TRBD2 (5 bases). This sequence originates from a man between 18 and 35 years old in good health. Some clones in this sample may be carry-over from other donors' samples. CDR3 bases: TGTGCCAGCACCCGGGCAATGGAGGTTTTAGGGCGAGAGACCCAGTACTTC. It codes for CASTRAMEVLGRETQYF.